A selection of T cell receptor beta chains follows, all from one sample in a study of blood T cell repertoires in COVID-19. TCRdb's copy holds only in-frame clones and misses some; the assay was immunoSEQ multiplex PCR. The table shows fewer than 300,000 clones, with around 90% occurring only once. The sequenced sample consisted of PBMCs or T cells enriched from blood (not recorded which). Receptors originate from a woman in her 30s who had recovered from COVID-19. Both conserved end residues are part of each CDR3. Fields, in order: D gene, CDR3 length, V gene, J gene, CDR3 DNA, CDR3 protein. A D gene is named only where the DNA matches it firmly.

D: TRBD1; length: 15; V: TRBV11-2; J: TRBJ2-2; DNA: TGTGCCAGCAGCCTGAGGACAGGGATAGTCGGGGAGCTGTTTTTT; CDR3: CASSLRTGIVGELFF
D: TRBD1; length: 15; V: TRBV19; J: TRBJ2-5; DNA: TGTGCCAGTAGCACCGGGACAGGAGTCCAAGAGACCCAGTACTTC; CDR3: CASSTGTGVQETQYF
D: -; length: 14; V: TRBV7-9; J: TRBJ2-7; DNA: TGTGCCAGCAGCTCATCGTCCTACCTCTACGAGCAGTACTTC; CDR3: CASSSSSYLYEQYF
D: -; length: 14; V: TRBV6-5; J: TRBJ2-7; DNA: TGTGCCAGCAGTTCTTTTAGGGGTACCTACGAGCAGTACTTC; CDR3: CASSSFRGTYEQYF
D: TRBD2; length: 17; V: TRBV15; J: TRBJ2-1; DNA: TGTGCCACCAGCAGAGGCCAACTAGCGGGAGGGTTTAGTGAGCAGTTCTTC; CDR3: CATSRGQLAGGFSEQFF
D: TRBD2; length: 18; V: TRBV5-1; J: TRBJ2-1; DNA: TGCGCCAGCAGCTTGCGGACTAGCGGGGCCAGCTCCTACAATGAGCAGTTCTTC; CDR3: CASSLRTSGASSYNEQFF
D: -; length: 10; V: TRBV5-8; J: TRBJ2-1; DNA: TGTGCCAGCAGCTGGGCTGAGCAGTTCTTC; CDR3: CASSWAEQFF
D: -; length: 19; V: TRBV27; J: TRBJ2-6; DNA: TGTGCCAGCAGTCCGCCCCTTAGGGGGATTCTCTCTGGGGCCAACGTCCTGACTTTC; CDR3: CASSPPLRGILSGANVLTF
D: -; length: 15; V: TRBV5-1; J: TRBJ1-2; DNA: TGCGCCAGCAGCACAGAAAGGCGGGGGGCGGATGGCTACACCTTC; CDR3: CASSTERRGADGYTF
D: -; length: 16; V: TRBV19; J: TRBJ2-4; DNA: TGTGCCAGTAGTAGTTGGACAGAGGAAGCCAAAAACATTCAGTACTTC; CDR3: CASSSWTEEAKNIQYF
D: TRBD2; length: 14; V: TRBV28; J: TRBJ2-1; DNA: TGTGCCAGCAGTATCCGGGACTACAACAATGAGCAGTTCTTC; CDR3: CASSIRDYNNEQFF
D: -; length: 18; V: TRBV19; J: TRBJ1-1; DNA: TGTGCCAGTAGTAAACTAGGGCTGTCCAGGGGAATGAACACTGAAGCTTTCTTT; CDR3: CASSKLGLSRGMNTEAFF
D: -; length: 15; V: TRBV19; J: TRBJ2-7; DNA: TGTGCCAGTAGTTCTACGGGTATCCTGAGCTACGAGCAGTACTTC; CDR3: CASSSTGILSYEQYF
D: TRBD1; length: 15; V: TRBV7-9; J: TRBJ1-1; DNA: TGTGCCAGCAGCGGTGACAGGGGTATAAACACTGAAGCTTTCTTT; CDR3: CASSGDRGINTEAFF
D: TRBD1; length: 14; V: TRBV10-2; J: TRBJ1-2; DNA: TGCGCCAGCAGACTCGGACAGGGAGGGGCTGGCTACACCTTC; CDR3: CASRLGQGGAGYTF